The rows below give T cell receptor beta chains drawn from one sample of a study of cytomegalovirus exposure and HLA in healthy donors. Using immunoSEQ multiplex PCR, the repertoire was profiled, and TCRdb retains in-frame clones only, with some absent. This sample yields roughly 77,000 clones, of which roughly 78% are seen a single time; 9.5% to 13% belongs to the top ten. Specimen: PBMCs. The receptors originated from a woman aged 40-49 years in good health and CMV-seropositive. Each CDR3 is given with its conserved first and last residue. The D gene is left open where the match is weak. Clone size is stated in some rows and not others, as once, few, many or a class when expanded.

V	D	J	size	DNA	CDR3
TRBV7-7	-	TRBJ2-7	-	TGTGCCAGCAGCCCCGGACTGTACTACGAGCAGTACTTC	CASSPGLYYEQYF
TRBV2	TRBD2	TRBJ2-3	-	TGTGCCAGCAGTCTAAGCGGGGTCACAGATACGCAGTATTTT	CASSLSGVTDTQYF
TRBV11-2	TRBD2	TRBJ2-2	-	TGTGCCAGCAGCATTTCACTAGCGGTTACCGGGGAGCTGTTTTTT	CASSISLAVTGELFF
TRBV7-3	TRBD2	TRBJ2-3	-	TGTGCCAGCAGCTCCTCAGGAAGCGGGGGGGTCTGGAGGCAGTATTTT	CASSSSGSGGVWRQYF
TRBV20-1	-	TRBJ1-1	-	TGCAGTACACAAGACACTGAAGCTTTCTTT	CSTQDTEAFF
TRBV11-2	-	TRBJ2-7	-	TGTGCCAGCAGCTTAGGGGCAGACTACGAGCAGTACTTC	CASSLGADYEQYF
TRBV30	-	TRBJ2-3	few	TGTGCCTCGGACAGGGTCGTGGGGGGGGGAGGTTCGCAGTATTTT	CASDRVVGGGGSQYF
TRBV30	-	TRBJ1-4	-	TGTGCCTGGAGTGTACCCCAGGCAGGGGATGAAAAACTGTTTTTT	CAWSVPQAGDEKLFF
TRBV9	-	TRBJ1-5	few	TGTGCCAGCAGCTTGGGGCAGGGAGGGATTCAGCCCCAGCATTTT	CASSLGQGGIQPQHF
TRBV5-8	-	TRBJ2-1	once	TGTGCCAGCAGGCTGATACTCCTCTCTAGCTCCTACAATGAGCAGTTCTTC	CASRLILLSSSYNEQFF
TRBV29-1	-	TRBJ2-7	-	TGCAGCGTTCGTAGCGTCCCCTACGAGCAGTACTTC	CSVRSVPYEQYF
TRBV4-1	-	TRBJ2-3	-	TGCGCCAGCAGCCAAGACAGGGTAGGAGATACGCAGTATTTT	CASSQDRVGDTQYF
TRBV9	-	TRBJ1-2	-	TGTGCCAGCTCCCCGTTGGGGGCCTCGGTTGGTTGGGGCTACACCTTC	CASSPLGASVGWGYTF
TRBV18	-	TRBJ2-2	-	TGTGCCAGCTCACCGATTACACAGCTCTCGAACACCGGGGAGCTGTTTTTT	CASSPITQLSNTGELFF
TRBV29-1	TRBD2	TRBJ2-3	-	TGCAGCGTTAAGGGACTAGCGGCTACAGATACGCAGTATTTT	CSVKGLAATDTQYF
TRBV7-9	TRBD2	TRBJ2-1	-	TGTGCCAGCAGCTCTGAAAGCGAGCGGGAATACAATGAGCAGTTCTTC	CASSSESEREYNEQFF
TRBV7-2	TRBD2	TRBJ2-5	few	TGTGCCAGCAGCTTTACGATTGGTGGGACTAGCGGGGGCAGGTCCCAGTACTTC	CASSFTIGGTSGGRSQYF
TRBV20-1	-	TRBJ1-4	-	TGCAGTGCTAGAGGAGATGAAAAACTGTTTTTT	CSARGDEKLFF
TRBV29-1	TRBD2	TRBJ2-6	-	TGCAGCGTTGTCGGGACTAGGGAAGGGGCCAACGTCCTGACTTTC	CSVVGTREGANVLTF
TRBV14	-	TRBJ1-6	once	TGTGCCAGCAAGACAGTTCATTCACCCCTCCACTTT	CASKTVHSPLHF
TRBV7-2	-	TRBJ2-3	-	TGTGCCAGCAGCTTAGGGGGAGTTTTCACAGATACGCAGTATTTT	CASSLGGVFTDTQYF
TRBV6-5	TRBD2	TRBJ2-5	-	TGTGCCAGCAGTTACCCGGCTAGCGGGGACTTAGAGACCCAGTACTTC	CASSYPASGDLETQYF
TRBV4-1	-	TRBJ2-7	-	TGCGCCAGCAGCCAAGGACTCCCCTACGAGCAGTACTTC	CASSQGLPYEQYF
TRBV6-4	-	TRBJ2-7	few	TGTGCCACCTCGCCGCAGGGAGGTTCCTACGAGCAGTACTTC	CATSPQGGSYEQYF
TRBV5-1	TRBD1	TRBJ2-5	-	TGCGCCAGCAGCTTGGGACAGGGAAGGCAAGAGACCCAGTACTTC	CASSLGQGRQETQYF
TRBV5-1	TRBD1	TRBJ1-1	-	TGCGCCAGCAGCTCCCAGGGGGCCCCTGCCACTGAAGCTTTCTTT	CASSSQGAPATEAFF
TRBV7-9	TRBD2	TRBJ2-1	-	TGTGCCAGCAGCTTAGGTAGCGGGGGACCGAATGAGCAGTTCTTC	CASSLGSGGPNEQFF
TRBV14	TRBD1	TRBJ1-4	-	TGTGCCAGCAGCCAAGAAGGCGCAGGGGGGCCGGCTAATGAAAAACTGTTTTTT	CASSQEGAGGPANEKLFF
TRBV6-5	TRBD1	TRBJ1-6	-	TGTGCCAGCAGCCGAGGGGGACAGCCTAATTCACCCCTCCACTTT	CASSRGGQPNSPLHF
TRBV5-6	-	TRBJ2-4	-	TGTGCCAGCAGCATTAGCGGCCGTACAAACATTCAGTACTTC	CASSISGRTNIQYF
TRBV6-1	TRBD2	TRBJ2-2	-	TGTGCCAGCAGTGCGGGGGGGACCGGGGAGCTGTTTTTT	CASSAGGTGELFF
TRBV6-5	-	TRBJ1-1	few	TGTGCCAGCACCAAACGGGTTGGGACTGAAGCTTTCTTT	CASTKRVGTEAFF
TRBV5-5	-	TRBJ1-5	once	TGTGCCAGCAGCTTGGGGGGCACTCAGCCCCAGCATTTT	CASSLGGTQPQHF